These T cell receptor beta chains were read from a single sample in a study of T-cell reconstitution after alpha-beta-depleted transplantation in children. One entry per CDR3 protein, called by TCRdb with MiXCR from the PCR reads. This sample has about 610,000 distinct CDR3 sequences, with about 10% found just once. Material: PBMCs from the stem cell graft donor, obtained from the stem cell graft. The receptors shown here come from a human donor who donated a stem cell graft to a child with acute myeloid leukemia. Both conserved end residues are part of each CDR3. D genes are given only for firm matches. For some rows the clone size is stated as once, few or many, or as a class when expanded; others skip it.

v_gene: TRBV5-1
j_gene: TRBJ1-1
d_gene: TRBD1
abundance: -
CDR3nt: TGCGCCAGCAGCTTGGGGCGGGGACAGCACACTGAAGCTTTCTTT
CDR3aa: CASSLGRGQHTEAFF

v_gene: TRBV5-1
j_gene: TRBJ2-1
d_gene: TRBD2
abundance: many
CDR3nt: TGCGCCAGCAGCTTGAGCACCCTTCGGCTAGCGGGGAGCTCCTACAATGAGCAGTTCTTC
CDR3aa: CASSLSTLRLAGSSYNEQFF

v_gene: TRBV7-9
j_gene: TRBJ2-7
d_gene: -
abundance: -
CDR3nt: TGTGCCAGTCGAACAACAGAATCCAGCTCCTACGAGCAGTACTTC
CDR3aa: CASRTTESSSYEQYF

v_gene: TRBV7-6
j_gene: TRBJ2-7
d_gene: TRBD2
abundance: -
CDR3nt: TGTGCCAGCAGCTTAGGAAGTCGACTAGCGGGAGGCGAGCAGTACTTC
CDR3aa: CASSLGSRLAGGEQYF

v_gene: TRBV7-2
j_gene: TRBJ2-3
d_gene: TRBD2
abundance: many
CDR3nt: TGTGCCAGCAGCTTAATGTCGGGAGGAGGGACAGATACGCAGTATTTT
CDR3aa: CASSLMSGGGTDTQYF

v_gene: TRBV29-1
j_gene: TRBJ1-3
d_gene: -
abundance: -
CDR3nt: TGCAGCGGGACGGTAACTGGAAACACCATATATTTT
CDR3aa: CSGTVTGNTIYF

v_gene: TRBV2
j_gene: TRBJ2-2
d_gene: -
abundance: -
CDR3nt: TGTGCCAGCAGTGTAGACCTAGGATCCCCCGGGGAGCTGTTTTTT
CDR3aa: CASSVDLGSPGELFF

v_gene: TRBV4-1
j_gene: TRBJ2-3
d_gene: TRBD2
abundance: few
CDR3nt: TGCGCCAGCAGCCAAGATAGGACTAGCGGACCGGCCCCAGATACGCAGTATTTT
CDR3aa: CASSQDRTSGPAPDTQYF

v_gene: TRBV7-2
j_gene: TRBJ2-1
d_gene: TRBD2
abundance: -
CDR3nt: TGTGCCAGCAGCCGGGGTGCGGGAGGGTTTAGGGGTGAGCAGTTCTTC
CDR3aa: CASSRGAGGFRGEQFF

v_gene: TRBV7-2
j_gene: TRBJ2-4
d_gene: -
abundance: -
CDR3nt: TGTGCCAGCAGCTTACCGGAAAGGGGGTCTGGGTCCAAAAACATTCAGTACTTC
CDR3aa: CASSLPERGSGSKNIQYF

v_gene: TRBV5-1
j_gene: TRBJ2-2
d_gene: TRBD2
abundance: few
CDR3nt: TGCGCCAGCAGCCCGGGGACTAGCGGGGCCCCATACCCGAACACCGGGGAGCTGTTTTTT
CDR3aa: CASSPGTSGAPYPNTGELFF

v_gene: TRBV11-2
j_gene: TRBJ2-1
d_gene: TRBD2
abundance: -
CDR3nt: TGTGCCAGCAGCTCACAATTACCGATAGCGGGGAATGAGCAGTTCTTC
CDR3aa: CASSSQLPIAGNEQFF

v_gene: TRBV11-2
j_gene: TRBJ1-5
d_gene: -
abundance: few
CDR3nt: TGTGCCAGCAGCTTAACTCTGGGATTGGGCAATCAGCCCCAGCATTTT
CDR3aa: CASSLTLGLGNQPQHF

v_gene: TRBV2
j_gene: TRBJ2-6
d_gene: -
abundance: -
CDR3nt: TGTGCCAGCAAACCGCCCAGCTCTGGGGCCAACGTCCTGACTTTC
CDR3aa: CASKPPSSGANVLTF

v_gene: TRBV28
j_gene: TRBJ2-3
d_gene: TRBD1
abundance: many
CDR3nt: TGTGCCAGCAGTTTGAGGGGACAGGTAACAGATACGCAGTATTTT
CDR3aa: CASSLRGQVTDTQYF

v_gene: TRBV4-2
j_gene: TRBJ2-7
d_gene: -
abundance: few
CDR3nt: TGTGCCAGCAGCCCCCACCCCCTAGGGGGGCCCTACGAGCAGTACTTC
CDR3aa: CASSPHPLGGPYEQYF

v_gene: TRBV10-3
j_gene: TRBJ2-1
d_gene: -
abundance: -
CDR3nt: TGTGCTGGGGGAAGAGCGGGCTTACGTGAGCAGTTCTTC
CDR3aa: CAGGRAGLREQFF

v_gene: TRBV3-1
j_gene: TRBJ1-1
d_gene: -
abundance: -
CDR3nt: TGTGCCAGCAGCCAACCAGGGGCTGGTGGTGAAGCTTTCTTT
CDR3aa: CASSQPGAGGEAFF

v_gene: TRBV18
j_gene: TRBJ2-5
d_gene: -
abundance: few
CDR3nt: TGTGCCAGCTCACCAGCGGAGGCGGGCGGGGACCAGTACTTC
CDR3aa: CASSPAEAGGDQYF

v_gene: TRBV5-1
j_gene: TRBJ1-5
d_gene: -
abundance: -
CDR3nt: TGCGCCAGCAGCCCCAGGCCAAATAGCAATCAGCCCCAGCATTTT
CDR3aa: CASSPRPNSNQPQHF

v_gene: TRBV20-1
j_gene: TRBJ2-4
d_gene: -
abundance: few
CDR3nt: TGCAGTGCTAGAGGCGAGCTAGCCAAAAACATTCAGTACTTC
CDR3aa: CSARGELAKNIQYF

v_gene: TRBV5-1
j_gene: TRBJ2-1
d_gene: TRBD2
abundance: many
CDR3nt: TGCGCCAGCAGCTCTGGACTAGCGGGAGGGAACTACAATGAGCAGTTCTTC
CDR3aa: CASSSGLAGGNYNEQFF

v_gene: TRBV12-3/TRBV12-4
j_gene: TRBJ2-1
d_gene: TRBD2
abundance: few
CDR3nt: TGTGCCAGCAGGGGGACTAGCGGGCCTCTCGATGAGCAGTTCTTC
CDR3aa: CASRGTSGPLDEQFF

v_gene: TRBV7-3
j_gene: TRBJ2-5
d_gene: -
abundance: few
CDR3nt: TGTGCCAGCAGCCAACCCGGCGGAGGGACCCAGTACTTC
CDR3aa: CASSQPGGGTQYF

v_gene: TRBV3-1
j_gene: TRBJ1-6
d_gene: -
abundance: few
CDR3nt: TGTGCCAGCAGCGCCACAGGGTCCAATTCACCCCTCCACTTT
CDR3aa: CASSATGSNSPLHF

v_gene: TRBV11-3
j_gene: TRBJ2-1
d_gene: -
abundance: -
CDR3nt: TGTGCCAGCAGCTCACATGTCGATGAGCAGTTCTTC
CDR3aa: CASSSHVDEQFF

v_gene: TRBV15
j_gene: TRBJ2-2
d_gene: -
abundance: -
CDR3nt: TGTGCCACCAGCAGAGCAACCTCGTGGACTCTGGCCGGGGAGCTGTTTTTT
CDR3aa: CATSRATSWTLAGELFF

v_gene: TRBV11-2
j_gene: TRBJ2-5
d_gene: -
abundance: few
CDR3nt: TGTGCCAGCACCATTCGCCCGGGCCACCAAGAGACCCAGTACTTC
CDR3aa: CASTIRPGHQETQYF

v_gene: TRBV7-6
j_gene: TRBJ2-5
d_gene: TRBD2
abundance: few
CDR3nt: TGTGCCAGCAGCTTACTTCGGGGAGGGCCGGAGACCCAGTACTTC
CDR3aa: CASSLLRGGPETQYF

v_gene: TRBV5-1
j_gene: TRBJ2-5
d_gene: TRBD1
abundance: many
CDR3nt: TGCGCCAGCAAAATTGGGACCGGGACAGGAGGAGAGACCCAGTACTTC
CDR3aa: CASKIGTGTGGETQYF

v_gene: TRBV7-2
j_gene: TRBJ2-1
d_gene: -
abundance: few
CDR3nt: TGTGCCAGCAGCTTAAGTGGTAGCGGCTACAATGAGCAGTTCTTC
CDR3aa: CASSLSGSGYNEQFF

v_gene: TRBV20-1
j_gene: TRBJ2-1
d_gene: -
abundance: -
CDR3nt: TGCAGTGCTAGCCCTTTAAGCACCTCCTACAATGAGCAGTTCTTC
CDR3aa: CSASPLSTSYNEQFF

v_gene: TRBV19
j_gene: TRBJ2-1
d_gene: -
abundance: many
CDR3nt: TGTGCCACCTCGACTGGGGCCTACAATGAGCAGTTCTTC
CDR3aa: CATSTGAYNEQFF

v_gene: TRBV27
j_gene: TRBJ2-5
d_gene: -
abundance: -
CDR3nt: TGTGCCAGCAGTACCACGGGTCTTGCGGGGGAGACCCAGTACTTC
CDR3aa: CASSTTGLAGETQYF